Detailed here is one T cell receptor beta chain. This sample is part of a study of T cell responses to AZD1222 COVID-19 vaccine. Clones were sequenced by immunoSEQ multiplex PCR, and TCRdb holds only the in-frame ones, with some missing. The table lists 200,000 or so clones, 70% to 90% of them singletons. The V end was cut by 5 bases, the J end by 4 bases, with 12 bases between. Germline CDR1 is GTSNPN and CDR2 is SVGIG (reference sequence). The CDR3 sequence is 14 residues long. The TCR comes from an adult in good health. This sequence joins TRBV30 and TRBJ2-6; the D gene is possibly TRBD2 (5 bases). Specimen: peripheral blood, collected on day 0 of AZD1222 vaccination. The CDR3: CAWESGSGANVLTF. CDR3 nucleotide sequence: TGTGCCTGGGAATCGGGGTCCGGGGCCAACGTCCTGACTTTC. The variable domain in full, with the rest retrieved from reference TRBV30 and TRBJ2-6, is SQTIHQWPATLVQPVGSPLSLECTVEGTSNPNLYWYRQAAGRGLQLLFYSVGIGQISSEVPQNLSASRPQDRQFILSSKKLLLSDSGFYLCAWESGSGANVLTFGAGSRLTVL.